These T cell receptor beta chains were read from a single sample in a study of cytomegalovirus exposure and HLA in healthy donors. The protocol was immunoSEQ multiplex PCR, while the TCRdb copy is restricted to in-frame clones and leaves out a portion. The sample table sets out under 120,000 clones. Material for sequencing was PBMCs. The source is a man aged 50 to 60 in good health and CMV-seronegative. CDR3s include the opening cysteine and the closing phenylalanine or tryptophan. Fields, in order: V gene, D gene, J gene, CDR3 protein, CDR3 DNA. D genes are given only for firm matches.

v_gene: TRBV7-2; d_gene: .; j_gene: TRBJ1-5; CDR3aa: CASSPGPGGNQPQHF; CDR3nt: TGTGCCAGCAGCCCGGGCCCGGGGGGCAATCAGCCCCAGCATTTT
v_gene: TRBV5-1; d_gene: .; j_gene: TRBJ2-7; CDR3aa: CASSLSGSHEQYF; CDR3nt: TGCGCCAGCAGCTTGTCAGGAAGCCACGAGCAGTACTTC
v_gene: TRBV18; d_gene: .; j_gene: TRBJ2-1; CDR3aa: CASSPQTINEQFF; CDR3nt: TGTGCCAGCTCACCACAGACTATCAATGAGCAGTTCTTC
v_gene: TRBV12-5; d_gene: TRBD2; j_gene: TRBJ2-1; CDR3aa: CASGLGLAGVGEQFF; CDR3nt: TGTGCTAGTGGTTTGGGACTAGCGGGAGTTGGTGAGCAGTTCTTC
v_gene: TRBV7-9; d_gene: .; j_gene: TRBJ2-7; CDR3aa: CASSYGLSSFYEQYF; CDR3nt: TGTGCCAGCAGCTACGGCCTCTCTAGTTTCTACGAGCAGTACTTC
v_gene: TRBV19; d_gene: .; j_gene: TRBJ2-2; CDR3aa: CASRYRPLGTGELFF; CDR3nt: TGTGCCAGTAGGTACAGGCCCCTGGGGACCGGGGAGCTGTTTTTT
v_gene: TRBV5-6; d_gene: .; j_gene: TRBJ2-5; CDR3aa: CASSFGQQETQYF; CDR3nt: TGTGCCAGCAGCTTTGGACAGCAAGAGACCCAGTACTTC
v_gene: TRBV2; d_gene: .; j_gene: TRBJ2-7; CDR3aa: CAVQERRGEQYF; CDR3nt: TGTGCCGTCCAGGAGCGGCGCGGCGAGCAGTACTTC
v_gene: TRBV9; d_gene: .; j_gene: TRBJ1-5; CDR3aa: CASSVGAGAGQPQHF; CDR3nt: TGTGCCAGCAGCGTTGGGGCAGGGGCCGGACAGCCCCAGCATTTT
v_gene: TRBV5-4; d_gene: TRBD1; j_gene: TRBJ1-1; CDR3aa: CAIQGGIQGTEAFF; CDR3nt: TGTGCCATCCAAGGCGGTATACAGGGGACTGAAGCTTTCTTT
v_gene: TRBV2; d_gene: .; j_gene: TRBJ1-5; CDR3aa: CASSERLMGQPQHF; CDR3nt: TGTGCCAGCAGTGAACGACTGATGGGTCAGCCCCAGCATTTT
v_gene: TRBV18; d_gene: .; j_gene: TRBJ1-2; CDR3aa: CASSPGQAYGYTF; CDR3nt: TGTGCCAGCTCACCTGGGCAAGCTTATGGCTACACCTTC
v_gene: TRBV7-9; d_gene: .; j_gene: TRBJ1-1; CDR3aa: CASSFPDRVNTEAFF; CDR3nt: TGTGCCAGCAGCTTTCCCGACAGAGTGAACACTGAAGCTTTCTTT
v_gene: TRBV5-4; d_gene: .; j_gene: TRBJ1-4; CDR3aa: CASSLELGGGGKLFF; CDR3nt: TGTGCCAGCAGCTTGGAATTGGGGGGAGGGGGAAAACTGTTTTTT
v_gene: TRBV2; d_gene: TRBD1; j_gene: TRBJ2-3; CDR3aa: CASDRERSTDTQYF; CDR3nt: TGTGCCAGCGACAGGGAACGGAGCACAGATACGCAGTATTTT
v_gene: TRBV13; d_gene: TRBD1; j_gene: TRBJ1-1; CDR3aa: CASSLRLQGAHNTEAFF; CDR3nt: TGTGCCAGCAGCTTAAGGTTACAGGGGGCGCATAACACTGAAGCTTTCTTT
v_gene: TRBV19; d_gene: .; j_gene: TRBJ1-2; CDR3aa: CASSIQGRNGYTF; CDR3nt: TGTGCCAGTAGTATTCAGGGGCGTAATGGCTACACCTTC
v_gene: TRBV7-9; d_gene: TRBD2; j_gene: TRBJ2-1; CDR3aa: CASSLLGRGRADYNEQFF; CDR3nt: TGTGCCAGCAGCTTACTGGGTCGCGGGAGGGCCGACTACAATGAGCAGTTCTTC
v_gene: TRBV29-1; d_gene: .; j_gene: TRBJ2-1; CDR3aa: CSVPGLLYNEQFF; CDR3nt: TGCAGCGTCCCGGGACTTCTCTACAATGAGCAGTTCTTC
v_gene: TRBV27; d_gene: .; j_gene: TRBJ2-3; CDR3aa: CASSLAAEYDTQYF; CDR3nt: TGTGCCAGCAGTTTAGCGGCCGAGTACGATACGCAGTATTTT
v_gene: TRBV6-5; d_gene: TRBD1; j_gene: TRBJ2-7; CDR3aa: CASRIGQGVYEQYF; CDR3nt: TGTGCCAGCAGAATAGGACAGGGGGTCTACGAGCAGTACTTC
v_gene: TRBV11-3; d_gene: .; j_gene: TRBJ2-7; CDR3aa: CASSRPGTGEQYF; CDR3nt: TGTGCCAGCAGCCGACCGGGGACTGGGGAGCAGTACTTC
v_gene: TRBV5-4; d_gene: .; j_gene: TRBJ2-3; CDR3aa: CASTRQESTDTQYF; CDR3nt: TGTGCCAGCACCCGACAGGAGAGCACAGATACGCAGTATTTT
v_gene: TRBV9; d_gene: .; j_gene: TRBJ1-1; CDR3aa: CASSVGPRGTEAFF; CDR3nt: TGTGCCAGCAGCGTTGGACCTCGGGGCACTGAAGCTTTCTTT
v_gene: TRBV7-6; d_gene: TRBD1; j_gene: TRBJ1-2; CDR3aa: CASSKGQGYPFGYGYTF; CDR3nt: TGTGCCAGCAGCAAGGGACAGGGATACCCTTTCGGCTATGGCTACACCTTC
v_gene: TRBV4-1; d_gene: .; j_gene: TRBJ1-1; CDR3aa: CASSIQPGGALNTEAFF; CDR3nt: TGCGCCAGCAGTATCCAGCCAGGAGGAGCCTTGAACACTGAAGCTTTCTTT
v_gene: TRBV10-3; d_gene: TRBD1; j_gene: TRBJ1-6; CDR3aa: CAISDVPGTGDNSPLHF; CDR3nt: TGTGCCATCAGTGACGTCCCGGGGACAGGCGATAATTCACCCCTCCACTTT
v_gene: TRBV7-2; d_gene: .; j_gene: TRBJ1-4; CDR3aa: CASSFRGPGEKLFF; CDR3nt: TGTGCCAGCAGCTTCAGGGGCCCAGGTGAAAAACTGTTTTTT
v_gene: TRBV5-1; d_gene: TRBD1; j_gene: TRBJ1-2; CDR3aa: CASSRDREGYTF; CDR3nt: TGCGCCAGCAGCAGAGACAGGGAAGGCTACACCTTC
v_gene: TRBV27; d_gene: TRBD2; j_gene: TRBJ2-7; CDR3aa: CASSLSVGRRTYEQYF; CDR3nt: TGTGCCAGCAGTTTATCAGTCGGGAGGCGGACCTACGAGCAGTACTTC
v_gene: TRBV15; d_gene: .; j_gene: TRBJ2-5; CDR3aa: CATSRTGGSGSETQYF; CDR3nt: TGTGCCACCAGCAGGACAGGCGGGAGCGGTTCAGAGACCCAGTACTTC
v_gene: TRBV5-1; d_gene: .; j_gene: TRBJ2-1; CDR3aa: CASSPREGGGEQFF; CDR3nt: TGCGCCAGCAGCCCCCGGGAAGGTGGCGGGGAGCAGTTCTTC
v_gene: TRBV4-3; d_gene: TRBD1; j_gene: TRBJ1-2; CDR3aa: CASSQDRGRGHGYTF; CDR3nt: TGCGCCAGCAGCCAAGACAGGGGGCGCGGTCATGGCTACACCTTC
v_gene: TRBV7-3; d_gene: TRBD1; j_gene: TRBJ1-4; CDR3aa: CASSLTGGGSEKLFF; CDR3nt: TGTGCCAGCAGTCTCACAGGGGGTGGCAGTGAAAAACTGTTTTTT
v_gene: TRBV29-1; d_gene: .; j_gene: TRBJ2-3; CDR3aa: CSVEYTGGSGQYF; CDR3nt: TGCAGCGTTGAATATACCGGGGGTTCGGGGCAGTATTTT
v_gene: TRBV18; d_gene: TRBD1; j_gene: TRBJ2-5; CDR3aa: CASSPDRVLWETQYF; CDR3nt: TGTGCCAGCTCACCGGACAGGGTACTGTGGGAGACCCAGTACTTC
v_gene: TRBV10-3; d_gene: TRBD1; j_gene: TRBJ1-2; CDR3aa: CAIRQDRTNYGYTF; CDR3nt: TGTGCCATCAGGCAGGACAGGACTAACTATGGCTACACCTTC